The sequence of this T cell receptor (beta chain) was determined in a study of shared clonotypes between healthy human individuals. Whole-study results and caveats: Naive subsets generally exceeded memory subsets in estimated richness.

The naive CD8 subset, CD45RO-negative cells positively selected for CCR7, excluded terminally differentiated effector memory CD45RA+ cells. Using immunoSEQ multiplex PCR, the repertoire was profiled, and TCRdb retains in-frame clones only, with some absent. The repertoire includes hundreds of thousands of clones, roughly 96% of them detected once, and approximately 0.11% sits in the top ten. This clone was counted a single time. No antigen is known for it. This sample includes further DNA sequences coding for the same CDR3. CDR1 PRHDT and CDR2 FYEKMQ come from the germline V gene (reference sequence). The CDR3 is 13 amino acids. The V gene lost 4 bases and the J gene lost 1 base, with 8 bases spanning the gap.

The chain links TRBV13 to TRBJ2-7; D perhaps matches TRBD1 (5 bases). The sequencing input was naive CD8+ T cells sorted from blood. This sequence was found in a woman in her thirties in good health. For the CDR3, the DNA is TGTGCCAGCAGCTCAGACAGATCCTACGAGCAGTACTTC. This sequence encodes CASSSDRSYEQYF.